This T cell receptor (beta chain) comes out of a study of cytomegalovirus exposure and HLA in healthy donors. About this clone itself: Its specificity is not known.

Study-level points and caveats: Analyzed later, most CMV-associated TCR beta chains appeared HLA-restricted. Cytomegalovirus association was assigned to some 160 TCR beta chains. Serostatus for CMV was the only available immune exposure information.

The CDR3 is 12 amino acids. This PCR relied on a set of 60 Vbeta primers and 13 Jbeta primers. In the authors' workflow: Later work found 74 million or so unique TCR beta chains, with around 10 million shared. Sequencing used immunoSEQ multiplex PCR; TCRdb keeps in-frame clones, though not all of them. V and J calls and clone size are those listed in that table; D and trimming were worked out from the DNA. The table shows about 120,000 clones, with roughly 80% occurring only once. The sample was PBMCs. The genes are TRBV21-1 and TRBJ1-1; TRBD1 was called by the table and not checked on the DNA. TRBV21-1 is a listed pseudogene. The sequence was collected from a male donor in good health and CMV-seronegative. CDR3 protein: CASSEQGIEAFF. CDR3 nucleotides: TGTGCCAGCAGCGAACAGGGTATTGAAGCTTTCTTT.